A single sample is the source of the 20 T cell receptor beta chains below, sequenced in a study of control samples from healthy donors and cancer patients. Assay used: immunoSEQ multiplex PCR; TCRdb lists only in-frame clones, some missing. The repertoire consists of approximately 210,000 clones, with about 91% occurring once and the leading ten covering 1.5% to 2%. The material sequenced was blood. Receptors were obtained from a man aged 25-45 years in good health.

This rearrangement joins TRBV6-5 to TRBJ2-3, with D possibly being TRBD1 (6 bases). The CDR3 has 14 amino acids. The ends were cut back, 7 bases at V and 0 bases at J, with 11 bases in the middle. The germline gives CDR1 MNHEY, CDR2 SVGAGI. The CDR3 coding sequence is TGTGCCAGCACACTGGACAGTAGCACAGATACGCAGTATTTT. Protein sequence: CASTLDSSTDTQYF.

The chain is built from TRBV6-2 or TRBV6-3 and TRBJ2-7; the match to TRBD2 covers 14 bases. V dropped 5 bases and J dropped 2; count of bases not matched to a gene: 11. The CDR3 loop spans 18 amino acids. From germline, CDR1 is MNHEY and CDR2 SVGEGT. For the CDR3, the DNA is TGTGCCAGCAGTCTCGGACGACTAGCGGGGGGGCCGGCCTACGAGCAGTACTTC. It specifies CASSLGRLAGGPAYEQYF.

This clone turned up a few times. The chain recombines TRBV7-9 with TRBJ1-1; no definite D call. There are 15 residues in the CDR3. The V gene lost 0 bases and the J gene lost 10 bases, with 18 bases spanning the gap. The germline V gene has CDR1 SEHNR and CDR2 FQNEAQ (reference sequence). The CDR3 spells CASSLARGPGSGAFF. Written as DNA, the CDR3 is TGTGCCAGCAGCTTAGCGCGAGGTCCGGGGAGTGGAGCTTTCTTT.

V gene TRBV30 combines with J gene TRBJ2-7; D is possibly TRBD1 (5 bases). Germline V CDR1 and CDR2: GTSNPN, SVGIG (reference sequence). The CDR3 consists of 13 residues. Trimming removed 2 bases from V and 3 bases from J, with 11 bases in between. CDR3 region: CAWSPGHDYEQYF. The CDR3 DNA follows: TGTGCCTGGAGTCCCGGACATGACTACGAGCAGTACTTC.

V and J are TRBV29-1 and TRBJ2-5; TRBD2 matches 7 bases. Losses at the gene ends were 4 bases for V and 5 bases for J; bases not matched to a gene: 4. The germline gives CDR1 SQVTM, CDR2 ANQGSEA. The CDR3 totals 12 residues. CDR3 DNA: TGCAGCGTTGTAGGGAGGGTCGAGACCCAGTACTTC. Translating it yields CSVVGRVETQYF. The entire variable domain, with the rest obtained from reference TRBV29-1 and TRBJ2-5, is as follows: SAVISQKPSRDICQRGTSLTIQCQVDSQVTMMFWYRQQPGQSLTLIATANQGSEATYESGFVIDKFPISRPNLTFSTLTVSNMSPEDSSIYLCSVVGRVETQYFGPGTRLLVL.

This chain joins TRBV7-8 and TRBJ2-2; 10 bases fit TRBD1. The CDR3 contains 16 residues. Germline CDR1 and CDR2: SGHVS and FQNEAQ. The V gene end was trimmed by 4 bases and the J gene end by 0 bases; junction bases not matched to a gene: 2. DNA of the CDR3: TGTGCCAGCAGCTACGGACAGGGGGCGAACACCGGGGAGCTGTTTTTT. This gives the protein CASSYGQGANTGELFF. The whole variable domain, filled in from reference TRBV7-8 and TRBJ2-2, reads GAGVSQSPRYKVAKRGQDVALRCDPISGHVSLFWYQQALGQGPEFLTYFQNEAQLDKSGLPSDRFFAERPEGSVSTLKIQRTQQEDSAVYLCASSYGQGANTGELFFGEGSRLTVL.

The chain recombines TRBV19 with TRBJ1-3, with D unresolved. The ends were cut back, 3 bases at V and 4 bases at J, with 10 bases in the middle. CDR1 is LNHDA, CDR2 SQIVND, per germline (reference sequence). This CDR3 is built from 14 residues. This chain's CDR3 is CASSISSTGNTIYF. The CDR3, as DNA: TGTGCCAGTAGTATCTCGTCCACAGGAAACACCATATATTTT.

The rearrangement uses TRBV7-9 and TRBJ2-7; 7 bases line up with TRBD1. The CDR3 runs to 13 residues. Looked up from germline, CDR1 is SEHNR and CDR2 is FQNEAQ (reference sequence). The J segment lost 5 bases and the V segment lost 6 bases, leaving 7 bases of the junction unmatched. The CDR3 region is CASSLTGAHEQYF. The CDR3 coding sequence is TGTGCCAGCAGTTTAACAGGGGCACACGAGCAGTACTTC.

V usage is TRBV20-1 and J usage is TRBJ1-2; 8 bases align to TRBD1. The CDR3 spans 16 residues. Germline lookup yields CDR1 DFQATT and CDR2 SNEGSKA (reference sequence). After removal of 3 bases from V and 8 bases from J, the junction contained 17 bases not matched to a gene. The CDR3 sequence: CSASEGQGAFIRGYTF. The DNA of the CDR3 is TGCAGTGCTAGTGAGGGGCAGGGGGCGTTTATACGCGGCTACACCTTC.

The CDR3 DNA reads as TGTGCCAGCAGTCAGACCCGGAGGCAGCCCCAGCATTTT. Its protein product is CASSQTRRQPQHF. V usage is TRBV9 and J usage is TRBJ1-5; D is unresolved. Germline V gene data show CDR1 as SGDLS and CDR2 as YYNGEE. The CDR3 length is 13 residues. The germline V and J ends were trimmed by 5 bases and 7 bases, with 13 bases remaining between them.

This sequence joins TRBV15 and TRBJ1-6; a possible D gene is TRBD1 (5 bases). Germline-derived CDR1 and CDR2 are LNHNV and YYDKDF (reference sequence). V lost 4 bases and J 10 bases, leaving 17 bases between the germline ends. The CDR3 contains 15 residues. Here the CDR3 reads CATSTVKWGNSPLHF. DNA of the CDR3: TGTGCCACCAGCACCGTAAAGTGGGGGAACTCACCCCTCCACTTT. Full variable domain (rest looked up from reference TRBV15 and TRBJ1-6): DAMVIQNPRYQVTQFGKPVTLSCSQTLNHNVMYWYQQKSSQAPKLLFHYYDKDFNNEADTPDNFQSRRPNTSFCFLDIRSPGLGDTAMYLCATSTVKWGNSPLHFGNGTRLTVT.

The rearrangement joins TRBV10-3 to TRBJ2-6; D gene ambiguous. CDR3 length: 14 residues. Germline V gene lookup returns CDR1 ENHRY and CDR2 SYGVKD. With 3 bases removed from V and 0 bases from J, the gap between germline ends came to 3 bases. In DNA, the CDR3 is TGTGCCATCAGTGACAGCTCTGGGGCCAACGTCCTGACTTTC. Translating it yields CAISDSSGANVLTF.

J is TRBJ2-3 and V is TRBV5-1, with 10 bases aligning to TRBD2. The germline CDR1 and CDR2 sequences are SGHRS and YFSETQ. The CDR3 runs to 17 residues. The V and J ends lost 4 bases and 0 bases, in that order; junction bases with no gene match: 8. The DNA for the CDR3 is TGCGCCAGCAGCGAACTAGCGGGGCCTCCTAGCACAGATACGCAGTATTTT. Protein: CASSELAGPPSTDTQYF.

The CDR3 DNA reads TGTGCCAGTCAGGGGTCTCGCAATCAGCCCCAGCATTTT. It is translated as CASQGSRNQPQHF. This chain links TRBV19 with TRBJ1-5; D is possibly TRBD1 (6 bases). The CDR3 totals 13 residues. The germline gives CDR1 LNHDA, CDR2 SQIVND (reference sequence). The V end was cut by 8 bases, the J end by 2 bases, with 10 bases between.

The chain links TRBV7-9 to TRBJ2-6, with D unclear. Germline lookup yields CDR1 SEHNR and CDR2 FQNEAQ (reference sequence). The CDR3 consists of 14 residues. V was cut by 4 bases and J by 1 base, with 5 bases left in between. Written as DNA, the CDR3 is TGTGCCAGCAGCTCTATATCTGGGGCCAACGTCCTGACTTTC. It translates to CASSSISGANVLTF.

The chain links TRBV5-1 to TRBJ1-6; 10 bases are shared with TRBD1. The CDR3 totals 17 residues. V dropped 0 bases and J dropped 7; count of bases not matched to a gene: 7. Germline-derived CDR1 and CDR2 are SGHRS and YFSETQ. CDR3 sequence: CASSLAGTGVGNSPLHF. The CDR3 DNA sequence: TGCGCCAGCAGCTTGGCCGGGACAGGGGTCGGAAATTCACCCCTCCACTTT. Together with reference TRBV5-1 and TRBJ1-6, the CDR3 gives the full variable domain: KAGVTQTPRYLIKTRGQQVTLSCSPISGHRSVSWYQQTPGQGLQFLFEYFSETQRNKGNFPGRFSGRQFSNSRSEMNVSTLELGDSALYLCASSLAGTGVGNSPLHFGNGTRLTVT.

The chain combines TRBV19 with TRBJ1-1; D call uncertain. The CDR3 spans 13 residues. The V end was cut by 3 bases, the J end by 9 bases, with 14 bases between. Germline CDR1 reads LNHDA; CDR2 reads SQIVND (reference sequence). Here the CDR3 reads CASSISPEYQAFF. The CDR3 DNA is TGTGCCAGTAGTATTTCGCCGGAGTATCAAGCTTTCTTT.

This chain uses TRBV29-1 with TRBJ1-2; TRBD1 matches at 7 bases. Germline trimming cut 7 bases from V and 1 base from J; bases unmatched to any gene: 9. Germline CDR1 reads SQVTM; CDR2 reads ANQGSEA. The CDR3 consists of 14 residues. DNA for the CDR3: TGCAGCGCCGCCCACAGGGGTTATAACTATGGCTACACCTTC. Its translation: CSAAHRGYNYGYTF.

This clone has just one count. This chain uses TRBV19 with TRBJ1-5, with D unclear. The CDR3 is made up of 15 amino acids. Per germline, CDR1 LNHDA and CDR2 SQIVND (reference sequence). Between the trimmed V and J ends, which lost 6 bases and 0 bases, there was a span of 12 bases. The CDR3 region has the DNA TGTGCCAGTAGACGCGGACGTTATAGCAATCAGCCCCAGCATTTT. Translation gives CASRRGRYSNQPQHF.

The chain uses TRBV11-2 and TRBJ2-1, with D possibly TRBD1 on 5 matching bases. Germline V lookup: CDR1 SGHAT, CDR2 FQNNGV. The CDR3 is made up of 17 amino acids. Trimming took off 2 bases at V and 2 bases at J, with 16 bases between the two ends. For the CDR3, the DNA is TGTGCCAGCAGCTTACGGATGAAGGGGATCGCCTACAATGAGCAGTTCTTC. Protein product: CASSLRMKGIAYNEQFF. Supplemented by reference TRBV11-2 and TRBJ2-1, the full variable domain reads EAGVAQSPRYKIIEKRQSVAFWCNPISGHATLYWYQQILGQGPKLLIQFQNNGVVDDSQLPKDRFSAERLKGVDSTLKIQPAKLEDSAVYLCASSLRMKGIAYNEQFFGPGTRLTVL.